This T cell receptor beta chain comes out of a study of CD8+ T cells in alopecia areata. Trimming shortened V by 0 bases and J by 6 bases, and 16 bases separated the two germline ends. CDR1 SGHDT and CDR2 YYEEEE come from the germline V gene. CDR3 length: 15 amino acids. It was cDNA, reverse transcribed from extracted RNA, that served as the sequencing template. The table came from immunoSEQ multiplex PCR; TCRdb's copy has only in-frame clones and leaves some out. The repertoire holds about 140,000 clones, with roughly 80% as singletons. The treatment here: oral pan-JAK inhibitor, 5-10 mg twice daily.

This sequence originates from a human donor with alopecia areata. V and J are TRBV5-6 and TRBJ2-7, with a possible D match to TRBD2 (5 bases). The sequencing here drew on CD8+ T cells sorted from blood, taken at week 4, from a patient treated with tofacitinib. CDR3 sequence (DNA): TGTGCCAGCAGCTTGGGGACGGGGTCTACGGTCGAGCAGTACTTC. Amino acids: CASSLGTGSTVEQYF.